This TCR beta chain is drawn from a study of CD8+ T cells in alopecia areata. In the study overall: Each recipient was a roughly 7-10-week-old female C3H/HeJ mouse given skin from a 6-12-month-old C3H/HeJ donor with spontaneous alopecia.

RNA was extracted and reverse transcribed into cDNA as the sequencing template. TCRdb keeps only in-frame clones here, not all; method: immunoSEQ multiplex PCR. The repertoire consists of around 100,000 clones, none detected only once. The germline CDR1 and CDR2 sequences are NNHDY and SYVADS. This CDR3 is 13 amino acids long. As regards this clone: Gene and germline names: mouse. The read terminates 4 residues ahead of where the CDR3 ends, so the germline J gene completes it.

The sample was lesional skin. The J gene is TRBJ1-2, the V gene TRBV13-3; 7 positions agree with TRBD1. This receptor was identified in a C3H/HeJ mouse with alopecia areata. Strain haplotype (MHC): H2-k. The sequenced part of the CDR3 DNA is TGTGCCAGCAGTGATAGGGGGCACGCC. Its translation: CASSDRGHA. The whole CDR3 region reads CASSDRGHADYTF.